This entry lists 31 T cell receptor beta chains sequenced from one sample in a study of T-cell reconstitution after alpha-beta-depleted transplantation in children. For TCRbeta, the library was prepared with unique molecular identifiers. TCRdb reanalysed the PCR reads using MiXCR and keeps one entry per CDR3 protein. The sample gives 700,000 to 950,000 distinct CDR3 sequences, 16% of which show up once; approximately 4.5% is in the top ten. The sample was PBMCs, mostly from graft donor cells, taken 360 days after TCRalphabeta/CD19-depleted stem cell transplant. The receptor source for this set is a male patient aged 10-17 years who had a stem cell transplant for acute lymphoblastic leukemia, so the T cells may come from the graft donor.

There are a few counts of this clonotype. The V and J genes are TRBV12-3 or TRBV12-4 and TRBJ2-1, with a tentative D call TRBD2 (5 bases). The V end lost 6 bases, the J end lost 8 bases, and 20 bases lay between the germline ends. The CDR3 runs 15 residues. The CDR3 region is CASRPKRSWIHEQFF. CDR3 nucleotide sequence: TGTGCCAGCAGGCCCAAGCGGAGCTGGATTCATGAGCAGTTCTTC.

This clonotype was observed a handful of times. The chain couples TRBV5-5 to TRBJ1-2; D is perhaps TRBD1 (6 bases). Looked up from germline, CDR1 is SGHKS and CDR2 is YYEKEE (reference sequence). V was cut by 2 bases and J by 3 bases, with 14 bases left in between. The CDR3 is 15 residues long. The CDR3 bases are TGTGCCAGCAGCTTCACCGCACAGGGTCACTATGGCTACACCTTC. This encodes CASSFTAQGHYGYTF.

This clonotype showed up just a few times. The CDR3 protein is CASSLVQSYYEQYF. In nucleotides, the CDR3 is TGTGCCAGCAGTTTAGTCCAATCCTACTACGAGCAGTACTTC. The chain employs TRBV12-3 or TRBV12-4 and TRBJ2-7; D remains ambiguous. The V gene lost 1 base and the J gene lost 3 bases, with 10 bases spanning the gap. This CDR3 spans 14 amino acids.

The chain has TRBV5-1 and TRBJ2-2, with D unresolved. CDR3 size: 14 residues. Looked up from germline, CDR1 is SGHRS and CDR2 is YFSETQ. The ends were cut back, 0 bases at V and 5 bases at J, with 8 bases in the middle. DNA of the CDR3: TGCGCCAGCAGCTTGGTGGTTAGGACCGGGGAGCTGTTTTTT. Its protein product is CASSLVVRTGELFF.

This clonotype was observed a few times. CDR3 in amino acids: CSVVRGSGELFF. The DNA for the CDR3 is TGCAGCGTTGTCAGGGGATCCGGGGAGCTGTTTTTT. The chain combines TRBV29-1 with TRBJ2-2; D possibly corresponds to TRBD1 (6 bases). V gave up 4 bases and J gave up 6 bases, with 9 bases separating them. The CDR3 runs to 12 residues. Per germline, CDR1 SQVTM and CDR2 ANQGSEA.

This clonotype was recorded at least ten times. The J gene is TRBJ1-5, the V gene TRBV5-1; perhaps TRBD1 as D (6 bases). V was shortened by 0 bases and J by 5 bases, with 9 bases between the two germline ends. Germline V gene data show CDR1 as SGHRS and CDR2 as YFSETQ. This CDR3 region has 14 residues. The CDR3 bases are TGCGCCAGCAGCTTGGCAGGGGAACATCAGCCCCAGCATTTT. Translating it yields CASSLAGEHQPQHF.

This clonotype was found a few times. This chain joins TRBV24-1 and TRBJ2-7, with D maybe TRBD1 (5 bases). V was clipped by 5 bases and J by 3 bases, with 13 bases between them. CDR1 and CDR2 (germline): KGHDR, SFDVKD. The CDR3 consists of 14 residues. CDR3 sequence: CATSAGSQGYEQYF. As DNA, the CDR3 is TGTGCCACCAGTGCAGGGTCCCAGGGCTACGAGCAGTACTTC.

The CDR3 loop reads CASSLFGTGMGTDTQYF. For the CDR3, the DNA is TGTGCCAGCAGTTTATTTGGGACAGGGATGGGCACAGATACGCAGTATTTT. The chain is built from TRBV12-3 or TRBV12-4 and TRBJ2-3; 9 nucleotides line up with TRBD1. The CDR3 has 17 residues. The V and J ends lost 2 bases and 1 base, in that order; junction bases with no gene match: 7.

The chain joins TRBV24-1 to TRBJ2-2, with D hard to call. The CDR3 runs 14 residues. CDR1 and CDR2 (germline): KGHDR, SFDVKD. V was trimmed by 3 bases and J by 3 bases, leaving 7 bases between them. In nucleotides, the CDR3 is TGTGCCACCAGTGATCTCTGGGACACCGGGGAGCTGTTTTTT. It translates to CATSDLWDTGELFF.

This clonotype was detected only a few times. This chain links TRBV20-1 with TRBJ2-5, with no clear D. Germline V gene lookup returns CDR1 DFQATT and CDR2 SNEGSKA (reference sequence). The CDR3 extends over 15 amino acids. Trimming stripped 1 base from V and 1 base from J, with 13 bases between. In DNA form, the CDR3 reads TGCAGTGCTAGAGGCCGACTTGTCGGCCAAGAGACCCAGTACTTC. Translation: CSARGRLVGQETQYF.

This clonotype was found a few times. V usage is TRBV11-2 and J usage is TRBJ2-3; TRBD2 matches at 16 bases. This CDR3 is 18 amino acids long. V gave up 6 bases and J gave up 2 bases; unmatched junction bases: 8. CDR1 SGHAT and CDR2 FQNNGV come from the germline V gene. DNA for the CDR3: TGTGCCAGCAGTTTTACCGGGACTAGCGGGAGGGCCACAGATACGCAGTATTTT. Its protein product is CASSFTGTSGRATDTQYF.

The genes are TRBV28 and TRBJ2-1, with TRBD2 matching 9 bases. The length of the CDR3 is 17 residues. Germline V gene data show CDR1 as MDHEN and CDR2 as SYDVKM. J was trimmed by 4 bases and V by 3 bases; bases with no gene match: 10. CDR3 loop: CASSFRSGLAGYNEQFF. The CDR3 region has the DNA TGTGCCAGCAGTTTTCGGTCGGGGCTAGCGGGATACAATGAGCAGTTCTTC.

In this sample, this clonotype turned up a few times. The CDR3 DNA is TGCGCCAGCAGCTTGGAAGCCTTGTTAGCCAAAAACATTCAGTACTTC. This gives the protein CASSLEALLAKNIQYF. J is TRBJ2-4 and V is TRBV5-1; unclear D gene. The CDR3 totals 16 residues. V was clipped by 0 bases and J by 0 bases, with 10 bases between them. The V gene's germline CDR1 is SGHRS and CDR2 YFSETQ.

This chain joins TRBV27 and TRBJ1-6; the D gene is possibly TRBD1 (6 bases). This CDR3 is 16 amino acids long. Trimming shortened V by 5 bases and J by 3 bases, and 14 bases separated the two germline ends. The germline gives CDR1 MNHEY, CDR2 SMNVEV (reference sequence). The CDR3 is CASSPPDSFYNSPLHF. In DNA form, the CDR3 reads TGTGCCAGCAGTCCCCCGGACAGCTTCTATAATTCACCCCTCCACTTT.

The chain has TRBV24-1 and TRBJ2-5, with 8 nucleotides matching TRBD2. Germline V lookup: CDR1 KGHDR, CDR2 SFDVKD. J was trimmed by 4 bases and V by 2 bases; bases with no gene match: 8. CDR3 size: 16 residues. CDR3 coding DNA: TGTGCCACCAGTGATTGGGGTGGGCTAGCGGGAGAGACCCAGTACTTC. The encoded protein is CATSDWGGLAGETQYF.

This clonotype was counted only a few times. The DNA of the CDR3 is TGTGCCAGCAGCTTAACTGGGACAGGGAACGAGCAGTACTTC. Amino acid sequence: CASSLTGTGNEQYF. The V gene is TRBV7-3, the J gene TRBJ2-7, with 9 bases lining up with TRBD1. With V trimmed by 0 bases and J by 5 bases, 2 bases remained unmatched. Germline V gives CDR1 SGHTA, CDR2 FQGTGA. The CDR3 consists of 14 residues.

The chain has TRBV13 and TRBJ2-7; 8 nucleotides match TRBD1. The trim removed 5 bases at V and 2 bases at J, leaving 8 bases unmatched. The CDR3 is 15 residues long. Per the germline V gene, CDR1 is PRHDT and CDR2 is FYEKMQ (reference sequence). In DNA form, the CDR3 reads TGTGCCAGCAGCATCTTCGACAGGGGCCCCTACGAGCAGTACTTC. This encodes CASSIFDRGPYEQYF.

There are many counts of this clonotype. The rearrangement joins TRBV10-3 to TRBJ2-7; the D gene is possibly TRBD1 (6 bases). CDR3 length equals 16 residues. Trimming left V 0 bases short and J 2 bases short, with 14 bases between. Germline-derived CDR1 and CDR2 are ENHRY and SYGVKD. Here the CDR3 reads CAISESTRTATYEQYF. The CDR3 nucleotides are TGTGCCATCAGTGAGTCGACTCGGACAGCCACCTACGAGCAGTACTTC.

This clonotype was detected a few times. The chain joins TRBV12-3 or TRBV12-4 to TRBJ2-1; D is perhaps TRBD1 (7 bases). The V and J ends lost 6 bases and 0 bases respectively, with 15 bases between them. CDR3 size: 16 residues. CDR3 coding DNA: TGTGCCAGCAGCTCCTCAGGGGGGATCTCCTACAATGAGCAGTTCTTC. Translating gives CASSSSGGISYNEQFF.

A word on this clonotype: The junction does not match germline at one end; this may be a read error. The chain recombines TRBV4-2 with TRBJ2-7; 7 nucleotides align to TRBD2. Germline values: CDR1 LGHNA, CDR2 YNFKEQ. This CDR3 has 14 residues. The CDR3 sequence: CGSSQGSGDYEQYF. The CDR3 DNA sequence: TGTGGCAGCAGCCAAGGCAGCGGGGACTACGAGCAGTACTTC.

The sample holds a few counts of this clonotype. The CDR3 spells CASSMERGAQEDIQYF. CDR3 in DNA: TGTGCCAGTAGTATGGAACGGGGGGCGCAGGAGGACATTCAGTACTTC. V usage is TRBV19 and J usage is TRBJ2-4; D might be TRBD2 (7 bases). The CDR3 loop spans 16 amino acids. With 3 bases removed from V and 8 bases from J, the gap between germline ends came to 20 bases. Per germline, CDR1 LNHDA and CDR2 SQIVND (reference sequence). Using reference TRBV19 and TRBJ2-4 for the parts outside the CDR3, the full variable domain is DGGITQSPKYLFRKEGQNVTLSCEQNLNHDAMYWYRQDPGQGLRLIYYSQIVNDFQKGDIAEGYSVSREKKESFPLTVTSAQKNPTAFYLCASSMERGAQEDIQYFGAGTRLSVL.

A few counts support this clonotype. This chain connects TRBV5-1 to TRBJ1-1; tentatively, D is TRBD1 (5 bases). Germline-derived CDR1 and CDR2 are SGHRS and YFSETQ. The CDR3 has 15 residues. The ends were cut back, 2 bases at V and 5 bases at J, with 16 bases in the middle. The chain's CDR3 is CASSFQGGGTTEAFF. CDR3 DNA sequence: TGCGCCAGCAGCTTCCAGGGAGGCGGAACGACTGAAGCTTTCTTT.

The rearrangement joins TRBV12-3 or TRBV12-4 to TRBJ2-3; no reliable D call. Trimming removed 7 bases at V and 2 bases at J, with 10 bases between. This CDR3 has 13 amino acids. The DNA for the CDR3 is TGTGCCAGCAAGGAACCCAACACAGATACGCAGTATTTT. Encoded protein: CASKEPNTDTQYF.

This clonotype was seen a few times. CDR3 DNA sequence: TGCAGTGCTAGCCCCAGGGGAGCCTATGGCTACACCTTC. Amino acid sequence: CSASPRGAYGYTF. The chain carries TRBV20-1 and TRBJ1-2; tentative D call: TRBD1 (6 bases). The CDR3 contains 13 residues. The germline gives CDR1 DFQATT, CDR2 SNEGSKA (reference sequence). V was clipped by 3 bases and J by 4 bases, with 12 bases between them.

The sample holds a few counts of this clonotype. The rearrangement joins TRBV10-3 to TRBJ2-1; TRBD1 is a possible D gene (6 bases). The CDR3 length is 14 residues. Per germline, CDR1 ENHRY and CDR2 SYGVKD. The V end was cut by 3 bases, the J end by 5 bases, with 11 bases between. CDR3 in amino acids: CAISEKGVDNEQFF. The CDR3 DNA reads as TGTGCCATCAGTGAAAAGGGGGTAGACAATGAGCAGTTCTTC.

This clonotype was detected only a few times. The CDR3 loop reads CSVAGYQETQYF. As DNA, the CDR3 is TGCAGCGTTGCCGGGTACCAAGAGACCCAGTACTTC. The chain combines TRBV29-1 with TRBJ2-5; no clear D gene. The CDR3 is 12 amino acids. Germline CDR1 and CDR2: SQVTM and ANQGSEA. V gave up 4 bases and J gave up 0 bases, with 6 bases separating them.

V is TRBV6-6 and J is TRBJ1-5, with D perhaps TRBD1 (5 bases). This CDR3 region has 12 residues. CDR1 is MNHNY, CDR2 SVGAGI, per germline (reference sequence). Trimming shortened V by 6 bases and J by 7 bases, and 10 bases separated the two germline ends. The CDR3 loop is CASRWEGQPQHF. The CDR3 bases are TGTGCCAGCAGGTGGGAGGGGCAGCCCCAGCATTTT.

This clonotype was detected ten times or more. The V call is TRBV20-1, the J call TRBJ1-1; D is unclear. This CDR3 is 13 amino acids long. In germline, CDR1 is DFQATT, CDR2 SNEGSKA (reference sequence). Trimming pared 0 bases from V and 1 base from J, leaving 6 bases between. The CDR3 region is CSARDLWNTEAFF. CDR3 bases: TGCAGTGCTAGAGATCTATGGAACACTGAAGCTTTCTTT.

This clonotype was detected ten times or more. V usage is TRBV28 and J usage is TRBJ1-2, with a weak D call TRBD1 (5 bases). CDR1 is MDHEN, CDR2 SYDVKM, per germline. The CDR3 spans 12 residues. V was shortened by 6 bases and J by 6 bases, with 11 bases between the two germline ends. CDR3 nucleotide sequence: TGTGCCAGCAGGAGTGGCAGGGATGGCTACACCTTC. Amino acid sequence: CASRSGRDGYTF.

This clonotype was counted many times. The rearrangement joins TRBV7-9 to TRBJ1-3; 8 bases map to TRBD1. The CDR3 runs to 17 residues. The junction had 9 bases not matched to a gene; V was cut back by 5 bases and J by 0 bases. CDR1 and CDR2 from the germline V gene are SEHNR and FQNEAQ (reference sequence). The CDR3 DNA is TGTGCCAGCAGCAATCCGGGACAGGTGAACTCTGGAAACACCATATATTTT. Its translation: CASSNPGQVNSGNTIYF.

J is TRBJ2-7 and V is TRBV10-3, with D perhaps matching TRBD2 (6 bases). This CDR3 has 16 amino acids. The V end was cut by 4 bases, the J end by 5 bases, with 21 bases between. Looked up from germline, CDR1 is ENHRY and CDR2 is SYGVKD. The CDR3 here is CAISGGYRGKGDEQYF. The CDR3, as DNA: TGTGCCATCAGTGGGGGGTATCGCGGGAAGGGTGACGAGCAGTACTTC.